This T cell receptor beta chain was captured in a study of blood T cell repertoires in COVID-19. Study-level background: The United States, Italy and Spain supplied acute and convalescent COVID-19 samples. T cells, B-cell-depleted T cells, or PBMCs provided the cDNA or gDNA that served as material.

CDR1 and CDR2 from the germline V gene are SGHDT and YYEEEE. The CDR3 length is 15 residues. With V trimmed by 4 bases and J by 4 bases, 7 bases remained unmatched. In the authors' methods: Amplifying reference gene primers gave estimates of nucleated cell counts. Some clones are missing from TCRdb's copy, which holds only in-frame ones; the method was immunoSEQ multiplex PCR. The DNA was the basis for D and trimming; V, J and clone size are from that table. The table records over 100,000 clones, roughly 85% of them present only once. This clonotype originated in a woman aged 55-70 years with acute or convalescent COVID-19. The chain couples TRBV5-6 to TRBJ1-3, with 8 bases identical to TRBD1. The sequenced sample consisted of peripheral blood. CDR3 in amino acids: CASSTRQGPGNTIYF. The CDR3 DNA is TGTGCCAGCAGCACCAGACAGGGGCCAGGAAACACCATATATTTT.